Below are 3 T cell receptor beta chains sequenced from a single sample in a study of shared T cell receptors in the human thymus. Some clones are missing from TCRdb's copy, which holds only in-frame ones; the method was immunoSEQ multiplex PCR. The sample contains over 450,000 clones, around 78% of which appear only once. The data were also submitted as part of a second study, on human thymus T cells.

The specimen sequenced was thymocytes. The receptors derive from a boy under two years old with a congenital heart defect.

The rearrangement links TRBV11-2 to TRBJ2-3, with 9 bases fitting TRBD2. Germline V gene sequence: CDR1 SGHAT, CDR2 FQNNGV. The trim removed 5 bases at V and 0 bases at J, leaving 6 bases unmatched. The CDR3 contains 16 residues. The CDR3 coding sequence is TGTGCCAGCAGCCATAGCGGGAGAACTAGCACAGATACGCAGTATTTT. Residues: CASSHSGRTSTDTQYF.

The J gene is TRBJ1-4, the V gene TRBV18; 7 nucleotides line up with TRBD1. Losses at the gene ends were 3 bases for V and 3 bases for J; bases not matched to a gene: 4. Germline V lookup: CDR1 KGHSH, CDR2 LQKENI. This CDR3 is built from 15 residues. The CDR3 sequence: CASSPPDRPNEKLFF. CDR3 in DNA: TGTGCCAGCTCACCCCCGGACAGGCCTAATGAAAAACTGTTTTTT.

The rearrangement links TRBV6-5 to TRBJ2-5; D might be TRBD2 (5 bases). In germline, CDR1 is MNHEY, CDR2 SVGAGI. The CDR3 is made up of 15 amino acids. Trimming shortened V by 5 bases and J by 5 bases, and 18 bases separated the two germline ends. CDR3 sequence: CASSPRGSGGETQYF. The CDR3 DNA reads TGTGCCAGCAGTCCCCGTGGGAGCGGCGGCGAGACCCAGTACTTC.